The 21 T cell receptor beta chains listed next were all sequenced from one sample in a study of blood T cell repertoires in COVID-19. Sequencing used immunoSEQ multiplex PCR; TCRdb keeps in-frame clones, though not all of them. Among some 220,000 clones listed, roughly 85% were seen once. The sequenced sample was peripheral blood. The receptors here all came from a man aged 50 to 59 who had recovered from COVID-19.

The rearrangement links TRBV18 to TRBJ2-7; TRBD1 matches at 9 bases. CDR3 size: 14 residues. CDR1 is KGHSH, CDR2 LQKENI, per germline. V lost 5 bases to trimming and J lost 4 bases; unmatched junction nucleotides: 6. CDR3 sequence (DNA): TGTGCCAGCTCAACTGACAGGGGGAGGTACGAGCAGTACTTC. Translation: CASSTDRGRYEQYF.

The CDR3 coding sequence is TGTGCCAGCAGCCTCTCTGTTGATACGCAGTATTTT. The encoded protein is CASSLSVDTQYF. The genes are TRBV3-1 (or the pseudogene TRBV3-2) and TRBJ2-3, with D unresolved. V was cut by 4 bases and J by 6 bases, with 8 bases left in between. Germline lookup yields CDR1 LGHDT and CDR2 YNNKEL (reference sequence). CDR3 length: 12 residues.

This clone has a single count. The genes are TRBV19 and TRBJ1-4; D call uncertain. The CDR3 length is 15 residues. Germline CDR1 LNHDA, CDR2 SQIVND (reference sequence). V lost 1 base and J lost 0, with 6 bases in between. The CDR3 DNA reads TGTGCCAGTAGTATAGGCAGAACAACTAATGAAAAACTGTTTTTT. Amino acids: CASSIGRTTNEKLFF.

V gene TRBV21-1 combines with J gene TRBJ2-3; the table gives TRBD1 as D, unverified against the DNA. TRBV21-1 is deemed a pseudogene. CDR3 length: 19 amino acids. The CDR3 is CASSKGPGKGPTSTDTQYF. For the CDR3, the DNA is TGTGCCAGCAGCAAGGGGCCAGGGAAGGGTCCAACTAGCACAGATACGCAGTATTTT.

This chain joins TRBV5-5 and TRBJ2-7; no clear D. CDR1 SGHKS and CDR2 YYEKEE come from the germline V gene (reference sequence). Trimming left V 2 bases short and J 3 bases short, with 12 bases between. The CDR3 totals 14 residues. CDR3 nucleotide sequence: TGTGCCAGCAGCTTTTTGTCCTCCCGCTACGAGCAGTACTTC. Amino acid sequence: CASSFLSSRYEQYF.

In this sample, this clone turned up many times. J is TRBJ2-1 and V is TRBV10-2; 9 bases align to TRBD2. The CDR3 runs 15 residues. After removal of 6 bases from V and 2 bases from J, the junction contained 5 bases not matched to a gene. Germline loops: CDR1 WSHSY, CDR2 SAAADI. The DNA for the CDR3 is TGCGCCAGCAGGGAGGGACTAGCTGCCTACAATGAGCAGTTCTTC. This codes for CASREGLAAYNEQFF.

The chain carries TRBV5-1 and TRBJ2-4; D is perhaps TRBD1 (5 bases). The germline V gene has CDR1 SGHRS and CDR2 YFSETQ. Deletions cut 0 bases from V and 4 bases from J, with 8 bases between. CDR3 size: 14 residues. CDR3 sequence (DNA): TGCGCCAGCAGCTTGGGGGGCGGAAAAAACATTCAGTACTTC. Its protein product is CASSLGGGKNIQYF.

The chain couples TRBV5-5 to TRBJ1-2; D is possibly TRBD1 (5 bases). There are 13 residues in the CDR3. V was shortened by 3 bases and J by 5 bases, with 11 bases between the two germline ends. The germline V gene encodes CDR1 SGHKS and CDR2 YYEKEE (reference sequence). The CDR3 DNA reads as TGTGCCAGCAGCTCAGGGTTTACTTATGGCTACACCTTC. Translating gives CASSSGFTYGYTF.

The chain is built from TRBV5-1 and TRBJ2-6, with TRBD2 matching 12 bases. J gave up 2 bases and V 0 bases, and 3 bases lay outside the gene matches. The CDR3 is made up of 18 amino acids. In germline, CDR1 is SGHRS, CDR2 YFSETQ. The CDR3 protein is CASSLALAGGTGANVLTF. CDR3 nucleotides: TGCGCCAGCAGCTTGGCGCTAGCGGGAGGGACTGGGGCCAACGTCCTGACTTTC.

This clone appeared a single time. The chain is built from TRBV27 and TRBJ2-2, with D perhaps TRBD1 (5 bases). The germline V and J ends were trimmed by 3 bases and 4 bases, with 12 bases remaining between them. Germline V gene lookup returns CDR1 MNHEY and CDR2 SMNVEV (reference sequence). The CDR3 sequence is 15 residues long. CDR3 bases: TGTGCCAGCAGTTTGAGCAGGGCTGGCACCGGGGAGCTGTTTTTT. Encoded protein: CASSLSRAGTGELFF.

In its sample, this clone was seen a few times. V and J are TRBV5-1 and TRBJ2-7, with a tentative D call TRBD2 (6 bases). V gave up 1 base and J gave up 4 bases, with 12 bases separating them. The CDR3 is made up of 14 amino acids. CDR1 and CDR2 (germline): SGHRS, YFSETQ. The CDR3 bases are TGCGCCAGCAGCTTGAGGGACTTTGATTACGAGCAGTACTTC. Translating gives CASSLRDFDYEQYF.

The V call is TRBV18, the J call TRBJ2-2; 8 bases agree with TRBD2. Per the germline V gene, CDR1 is KGHSH and CDR2 is LQKENI. With V trimmed by 3 bases and J by 3 bases, 9 bases remained unmatched. This CDR3 is built from 17 residues. CDR3 DNA sequence: TGTGCCAGCTCACCTCCCTCCCTAGCGGGCTACACCGGGGAGCTGTTTTTT. Encoded protein: CASSPPSLAGYTGELFF. The full variable domain, with the rest looked up from reference TRBV18 and TRBJ2-2, is NAGVMQNPRHLVRRRGQEARLRCSPMKGHSHVYWYRQLPEEGLKFMVYLQKENIIDESGMPKERFSAEFPKEGPSILRIQQVVRGDSAAYFCASSPPSLAGYTGELFFGEGSRLTVL.

This rearrangement joins TRBV6-1 to TRBJ2-7; 9 nucleotides align to TRBD1. In germline, CDR1 is MNHNS, CDR2 SASEGT. The CDR3 sequence is 14 residues long. Trimming took 3 bases from V and 5 from J; bases not matched to a gene: 5. CDR3 loop: CASSDWGQGDEQYF. For the CDR3, the DNA is TGTGCCAGCAGTGATTGGGGACAGGGTGACGAGCAGTACTTC.

This chain links TRBV7-9 with TRBJ2-2; TRBD1 matches 9 bases. CDR1 and CDR2 (germline): SEHNR, FQNEAQ (reference sequence). The ends lost 8 bases at V and 4 bases at J; junction bases unmatched: 8. The CDR3 runs to 15 residues. As DNA, the CDR3 is TGTGCCAGCCGGCGGGGGACAGGGAGCACCGGGGAGCTGTTTTTT. It yields the protein CASRRGTGSTGELFF.

V and J are TRBV19 and TRBJ2-7; 7 bases align to TRBD1. The germline CDR1 and CDR2 sequences are LNHDA and SQIVND (reference sequence). This CDR3 has 14 residues. With 5 bases clipped from V and 5 bases from J, the junction kept 9 bases outside the gene matches. Here the CDR3 DNA reads TGTGCCAGTAGTCTCACCCCACAGGGGAACGAGCAGTACTTC. Encoded protein: CASSLTPQGNEQYF.

This clone was detected a few times. The rearrangement uses TRBV10-1 and TRBJ1-6, with D unclear. The CDR3 has 14 residues. Germline V gene lookup returns CDR1 WNHNN and CDR2 SYGVQD (reference sequence). V was shortened by 2 bases and J by 10 bases, with 12 bases between the two germline ends. As DNA, the CDR3 is TGCGCCAGCAGTGAGCTAGCCGCGGGGTCACCCCTCCACTTT. Protein: CASSELAAGSPLHF.

The chain carries TRBV9 and TRBJ2-1; D is perhaps TRBD2 (5 bases). The CDR3 runs to 16 residues. Trimming stripped 0 bases from V and 3 bases from J, with 13 bases between. Per germline, CDR1 SGDLS and CDR2 YYNGEE. CDR3 nucleotide sequence: TGTGCCAGCAGCGTAGGTAGCGAAAGGTTCTACAATGAGCAGTTCTTC. Protein sequence: CASSVGSERFYNEQFF.

The genes are TRBV5-1 and TRBJ2-7; perhaps TRBD2 as D (5 bases). The germline gives CDR1 SGHRS, CDR2 YFSETQ. Trimming shortened V by 0 bases and J by 4 bases, and 20 bases separated the two germline ends. This CDR3 is 17 amino acids long. CDR3 DNA sequence: TGCGCCAGCAGCTTGGCCGGTTTAAAGTTACCGGGGTACGAGCAGTACTTC. This encodes CASSLAGLKLPGYEQYF.

V gene TRBV28 combines with J gene TRBJ1-6, with D possibly TRBD1 on 6 matching bases. V was clipped by 4 bases and J by 7 bases, with 11 bases between them. The CDR3 runs 14 residues. Germline CDR1 is MDHEN and CDR2 is SYDVKM. The CDR3 sequence: CASSYGQSNSPLHF. Here the CDR3 DNA reads TGTGCCAGCAGTTATGGACAGTCCAATTCACCCCTCCACTTT.

This sequence joins TRBV28 and TRBJ2-3; 12 nucleotides align to TRBD2. CDR3 length equals 17 residues. With 2 bases clipped from V and 0 bases from J, the junction kept 3 bases outside the gene matches. From germline, CDR1 is MDHEN and CDR2 SYDVKM. As DNA, the CDR3 is TGTGCCAGCAGTTTAGTCCTAGCGGGAGGGAGCACAGATACGCAGTATTTT. Protein product: CASSLVLAGGSTDTQYF.

This clone was recorded only once. The rearrangement joins TRBV5-1 to TRBJ2-7; 10 bases align to TRBD1. The CDR3 contains 15 residues. Germline CDR1 reads SGHRS; CDR2 reads YFSETQ. V dropped 4 bases and J dropped 2; count of bases not matched to a gene: 6. The CDR3 reads CASSPPGQGTYEQYF. The DNA of the CDR3 is TGCGCCAGCAGCCCCCCGGGACAGGGGACCTACGAGCAGTACTTC. Full variable domain (missing parts from reference TRBV5-1 and TRBJ2-7): KAGVTQTPRYLIKTRGQQVTLSCSPISGHRSVSWYQQTPGQGLQFLFEYFSETQRNKGNFPGRFSGRQFSNSRSEMNVSTLELGDSALYLCASSPPGQGTYEQYFGPGTRLTVT.